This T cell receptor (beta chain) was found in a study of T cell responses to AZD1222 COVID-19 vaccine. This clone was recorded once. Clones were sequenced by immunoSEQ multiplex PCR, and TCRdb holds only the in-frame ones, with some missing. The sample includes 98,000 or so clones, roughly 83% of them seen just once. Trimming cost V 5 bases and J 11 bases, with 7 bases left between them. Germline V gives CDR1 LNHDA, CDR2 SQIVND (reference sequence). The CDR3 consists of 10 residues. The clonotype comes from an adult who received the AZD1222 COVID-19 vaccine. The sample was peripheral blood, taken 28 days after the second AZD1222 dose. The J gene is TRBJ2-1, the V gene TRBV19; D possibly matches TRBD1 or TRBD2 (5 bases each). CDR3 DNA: TGTGCCAGTAGTGGGGGACAGCAGTTCTTC. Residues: CASSGGQQFF.